The TCR beta chain described here comes from a study of T cell responses to AZD1222 COVID-19 vaccine. Broader study findings: Spike-specific TCR breadth and depth went up after people got two AZD1222 doses.

As for this clone: Its antigen is still unknown.

The CDR3 covers 15 residues. Trimming took 0 bases from V and 3 from J; bases not matched to a gene: 3. Germline V gives CDR1 SGHRS, CDR2 YFSETQ. The repertoire was sequenced with immunoSEQ multiplex PCR; TCRdb's copy has only in-frame clones and lacks some. The data show about 120,000 clones, roughly 90% seen once. The source was peripheral blood, collected on day 0 of AZD1222 vaccination. This chain uses TRBV5-1 with TRBJ2-3; TRBD2 matches 8 bases. The sequence was collected from an adult in good health. This chain's CDR3 is CASSLVGGRTDTQYF. Here the CDR3 DNA reads TGCGCCAGCAGCTTGGTAGGCGGGAGGACAGATACGCAGTATTTT.